This is a list of T cell receptor beta chains from one sample in a study of cytomegalovirus exposure and HLA in healthy donors. Repertoires were generated with immunoSEQ multiplex PCR, while TCRdb's copy carries only in-frame clones and drops some. Counted here are 150,000 to 200,000 clones, around three quarters occurring once; the ten biggest clones make up approximately 2%. Input material: PBMCs. Every receptor here comes from a man aged 40-50 years in good health and CMV-seronegative. CDR3s include the opening cysteine and the closing phenylalanine or tryptophan. The D gene is left open where the match is weak. Size tells how often a clone was seen (once, few, many) or the class of an expanded clone, and some rows leave it out.

clone_size d_call j_call v_call cdr3_aa cdr3_nt
. . TRBJ2-3 TRBV6-1 CASSAGGMGVQYF TGTGCCAGCAGTGCGGGCGGGATGGGGGTGCAGTATTTT
once . TRBJ1-1 TRBV4-2 CASSQGGDAEAFF TGTGCCAGCAGCCAGGGGGGGGATGCTGAAGCTTTCTTT
. TRBD2 TRBJ2-3 TRBV27 CASRELGGGTDTQYF TGTGCCAGCAGGGAGTTGGGGGGAGGGACAGATACGCAGTATTTT
. . TRBJ1-5 TRBV19 CASSALSGSNQPQHF TGTGCCAGTAGTGCCCTTTCAGGGTCCAATCAGCCCCAGCATTTT
. TRBD2 TRBJ2-3 TRBV28 CASRTYAGVSTDTQYF TGTGCCAGCAGGACCTACGCGGGGGTGAGCACAGATACGCAGTATTTT
once . TRBJ1-4 TRBV28 CASLRGGFPLVNEKLFF TGTGCCAGCCTAAGGGGAGGGTTTCCCCTCGTTAATGAAAAACTGTTTTTT
. TRBD1 TRBJ2-7 TRBV2 CASRLAGQGSYEQYF TGTGCCAGCAGACTCGCGGGACAGGGCTCCTACGAGCAGTACTTC
. . TRBJ2-5 TRBV5-1 CASSFDGLQETQYF TGCGCCAGCAGCTTCGATGGGCTCCAAGAGACCCAGTACTTC
. . TRBJ2-1 TRBV9 CASSARGAASTYNEQFF TGTGCCAGCAGCGCTCGGGGAGCGGCTTCTACCTACAATGAGCAGTTCTTC
once TRBD1 TRBJ1-2 TRBV28 CASSHRGGYTF TGTGCCAGCAGCCACAGGGGTGGCTACACCTTC
. . TRBJ1-2 TRBV6-5 CAGIDLGANYGYTF TGTGCCGGAATCGACCTGGGAGCTAACTATGGCTACACCTTC
. TRBD2 TRBJ2-2 TRBV7-9 CASSLNLAGYTGELFF TGTGCCAGCAGCTTGAATCTAGCGGGGTACACCGGGGAGCTGTTTTTT
. . TRBJ2-3 TRBV18 CASSLSLGTTGTDTQYF TGTGCCAGCTCACTATCCCTAGGTACCACTGGCACAGATACGCAGTATTTT
few . TRBJ2-7 TRBV5-1 CASRKDRANYEQYF TGCGCCAGCAGGAAGGACAGAGCAAACTACGAGCAGTACTTC
. . TRBJ2-7 TRBV7-6 CASSLATGSYEQYF TGTGCCAGCAGCTTAGCGACGGGCTCCTACGAGCAGTACTTC
few TRBD2 TRBJ2-1 TRBV28 CASRQILAGGSNEQFF TGTGCCAGCAGGCAGATACTAGCGGGAGGGTCCAATGAGCAGTTCTTC